The 13 T cell receptor beta chains in this list originate from one sample, sequenced in a study of T cell responses to AZD1222 COVID-19 vaccine. Clones were read by immunoSEQ multiplex PCR, and TCRdb kept only the in-frame ones, dropping some. Here the sample spans more than 95,000 clones, more than 85% being singletons. The material sequenced was peripheral blood, taken on day 0 of AZD1222 vaccination. Receptors originate from an adult in good health.

This sequence joins TRBV5-1 and TRBJ2-7; 7 nucleotides match TRBD1. V dropped 4 bases and J dropped 3; count of bases not matched to a gene: 10. The CDR3 length is 15 residues. Germline V lookup: CDR1 SGHRS, CDR2 YFSETQ. The CDR3: CASSPDRALVYEQYF. The CDR3 DNA is TGCGCCAGCAGCCCAGACAGGGCGCTGGTCTACGAGCAGTACTTC.

The chain couples TRBV29-1 to TRBJ2-7, with TRBD1 matching 10 bases. V shed 3 bases, J shed 6 bases, and the junction held 8 bases outside the gene matches. This CDR3 contains 14 residues. Germline loops: CDR1 SQVTM, CDR2 ANQGSEA. Here the CDR3 DNA reads TGCAGCGTTGACTTCGGGACAGGGGCAACCGAGCAGTACTTC. It encodes CSVDFGTGATEQYF.

The CDR3 sequence: CASSLAREAFF. The DNA of the CDR3 is TGTGCCAGCAGCTTGGCAAGAGAAGCTTTCTTT. The rearrangement joins TRBV5-6 to TRBJ1-1; D is unresolved. There are 11 residues in the CDR3. The V end lost 0 bases, the J end lost 8 bases, and 5 bases lay between the germline ends. CDR1 is SGHDT, CDR2 YYEEEE, per germline.

The genes are TRBV14 and TRBJ2-2; 8 bases are a match to TRBD2. V gave up 0 bases and J gave up 3 bases; unmatched junction bases: 6. CDR3 length: 17 amino acids. Germline assignment: CDR1 SGHDN and CDR2 FVKESK. CDR3 coding DNA: TGTGCCAGCAGCCAAGAAAGTCGGGGGGGCGACACCGGGGAGCTGTTTTTT. Protein: CASSQESRGGDTGELFF.

This chain connects TRBV30 to TRBJ1-3; 7 bases are shared with TRBD1. The trim removed 0 bases at V and 7 bases at J, leaving 3 bases unmatched. CDR3 length equals 13 residues. Germline CDR1 and CDR2: GTSNPN and SVGIG (reference sequence). This CDR3 reads CAWSVEGANTIYF. CDR3 sequence (DNA): TGTGCCTGGAGTGTAGAGGGGGCTAACACCATATATTTT.

V usage is TRBV5-5 and J usage is TRBJ2-4; possibly TRBD1 for D (5 bases). The V and J ends lost 0 bases and 8 bases respectively, with 9 bases between them. Germline lookup yields CDR1 SGHKS and CDR2 YYEKEE (reference sequence). CDR3 size: 13 residues. CDR3 DNA: TGTGCCAGCAGCTTGGTTCAGGGTTACATTCAGTACTTC. This sequence encodes CASSLVQGYIQYF.

The chain combines TRBV3-1 (or the pseudogene TRBV3-2) with TRBJ2-2; 7 bases line up with TRBD2. This CDR3 contains 19 residues. Germline V CDR1 and CDR2: LGHDT, YNNKEL (reference sequence). J was trimmed by 8 bases and V by 1 base; bases with no gene match: 19. The CDR3 DNA reads as TGTGCCAGCAGCCAAGTACTAGTTTTGGCGGGAGAGGGAGCGGGGGAGCTGTTTTTT. Translating it yields CASSQVLVLAGEGAGELFF.

A word on this clone: The junction does not match germline at one end; this may be a read error. V gene TRBV7-2 combines with J gene TRBJ2-3; D gene unclear. The length of the CDR3 is 15 residues. Germline values: CDR1 SGHTA, CDR2 FQGNSA. CDR3 residues: CASTLGPASTDTQYF. CDR3 nucleotides: TGTGCCAGCACCTTAGGACCGGCCAGCACAGATACGCAGTATTTT.

V usage is TRBV9 and J usage is TRBJ1-2, with no clear D. This CDR3 is 13 amino acids long. The V gene's germline CDR1 is SGDLS and CDR2 YYNGEE. The ends were cut back, 0 bases at V and 8 bases at J, with 11 bases in the middle. CDR3 sequence (DNA): TGTGCCAGCAGCGTAGCAGAGGGATTCGGCTACACCTTC. It codes for CASSVAEGFGYTF. Based on the CDR3 plus reference TRBV9 and TRBJ1-2, the full variable domain is DSGVTQTPKHLITATGQRVTLRCSPRSGDLSVYWYQQSLDQGLQFLIQYYNGEERAKGNILERFSAQQFPDLHSELNLSSLELGDSALYFCASSVAEGFGYTFGSGTRLTVV.

The rearrangement joins TRBV7-9 to TRBJ1-4; D not resolved. This CDR3 spans 14 amino acids. Trimming pared 5 bases from V and 4 bases from J, leaving 11 bases between. Germline assignment: CDR1 SEHNR and CDR2 FQNEAQ (reference sequence). CDR3 nucleotides: TGTGCCAGCAGCCCCACGGATCTTAATGAAAAACTGTTTTTT. As protein: CASSPTDLNEKLFF.

This chain links TRBV12-3 or TRBV12-4 with TRBJ2-7; perhaps TRBD2 as D (6 bases). The CDR3 totals 13 residues. The V end lost 6 bases, the J end lost 1 base, and 10 bases lay between the germline ends. The CDR3 loop is CASSPGTSYEQYF. The CDR3 DNA reads as TGTGCCAGCAGCCCTGGGACTTCCTACGAGCAGTACTTC.

This sequence joins TRBV28 and TRBJ2-7; D uncertain. V lost 5 bases and J 1 base, leaving 9 bases between the germline ends. This CDR3 contains 13 residues. CDR1 MDHEN and CDR2 SYDVKM come from the germline V gene. This CDR3 reads CASSPGHSYEQYF. The CDR3 nucleotides read TGTGCCAGCAGTCCCGGCCATTCCTACGAGCAGTACTTC. Complete variable domain (other parts from reference TRBV28 and TRBJ2-7): DVKVTQSSRYLVKRTGEKVFLECVQDMDHENMFWYRQDPGLGLRLIYFSYDVKMKEKGDIPEGYSVSREKKERFSLILESASTNQTSMYLCASSPGHSYEQYFGPGTRLTVT.

The sample holds a few counts of this clone. The chain is built from TRBV5-4 and TRBJ1-6, with a weak D call TRBD1 (5 bases). Per germline, CDR1 SGHNT and CDR2 YYREEE (reference sequence). The ends were cut back, 2 bases at V and 7 bases at J, with 10 bases in the middle. The CDR3 is made up of 14 amino acids. DNA of the CDR3: TGTGCCAGCAGCTTTAGGGGACGGAATTCACCCCTCCACTTT. Amino acids: CASSFRGRNSPLHF.